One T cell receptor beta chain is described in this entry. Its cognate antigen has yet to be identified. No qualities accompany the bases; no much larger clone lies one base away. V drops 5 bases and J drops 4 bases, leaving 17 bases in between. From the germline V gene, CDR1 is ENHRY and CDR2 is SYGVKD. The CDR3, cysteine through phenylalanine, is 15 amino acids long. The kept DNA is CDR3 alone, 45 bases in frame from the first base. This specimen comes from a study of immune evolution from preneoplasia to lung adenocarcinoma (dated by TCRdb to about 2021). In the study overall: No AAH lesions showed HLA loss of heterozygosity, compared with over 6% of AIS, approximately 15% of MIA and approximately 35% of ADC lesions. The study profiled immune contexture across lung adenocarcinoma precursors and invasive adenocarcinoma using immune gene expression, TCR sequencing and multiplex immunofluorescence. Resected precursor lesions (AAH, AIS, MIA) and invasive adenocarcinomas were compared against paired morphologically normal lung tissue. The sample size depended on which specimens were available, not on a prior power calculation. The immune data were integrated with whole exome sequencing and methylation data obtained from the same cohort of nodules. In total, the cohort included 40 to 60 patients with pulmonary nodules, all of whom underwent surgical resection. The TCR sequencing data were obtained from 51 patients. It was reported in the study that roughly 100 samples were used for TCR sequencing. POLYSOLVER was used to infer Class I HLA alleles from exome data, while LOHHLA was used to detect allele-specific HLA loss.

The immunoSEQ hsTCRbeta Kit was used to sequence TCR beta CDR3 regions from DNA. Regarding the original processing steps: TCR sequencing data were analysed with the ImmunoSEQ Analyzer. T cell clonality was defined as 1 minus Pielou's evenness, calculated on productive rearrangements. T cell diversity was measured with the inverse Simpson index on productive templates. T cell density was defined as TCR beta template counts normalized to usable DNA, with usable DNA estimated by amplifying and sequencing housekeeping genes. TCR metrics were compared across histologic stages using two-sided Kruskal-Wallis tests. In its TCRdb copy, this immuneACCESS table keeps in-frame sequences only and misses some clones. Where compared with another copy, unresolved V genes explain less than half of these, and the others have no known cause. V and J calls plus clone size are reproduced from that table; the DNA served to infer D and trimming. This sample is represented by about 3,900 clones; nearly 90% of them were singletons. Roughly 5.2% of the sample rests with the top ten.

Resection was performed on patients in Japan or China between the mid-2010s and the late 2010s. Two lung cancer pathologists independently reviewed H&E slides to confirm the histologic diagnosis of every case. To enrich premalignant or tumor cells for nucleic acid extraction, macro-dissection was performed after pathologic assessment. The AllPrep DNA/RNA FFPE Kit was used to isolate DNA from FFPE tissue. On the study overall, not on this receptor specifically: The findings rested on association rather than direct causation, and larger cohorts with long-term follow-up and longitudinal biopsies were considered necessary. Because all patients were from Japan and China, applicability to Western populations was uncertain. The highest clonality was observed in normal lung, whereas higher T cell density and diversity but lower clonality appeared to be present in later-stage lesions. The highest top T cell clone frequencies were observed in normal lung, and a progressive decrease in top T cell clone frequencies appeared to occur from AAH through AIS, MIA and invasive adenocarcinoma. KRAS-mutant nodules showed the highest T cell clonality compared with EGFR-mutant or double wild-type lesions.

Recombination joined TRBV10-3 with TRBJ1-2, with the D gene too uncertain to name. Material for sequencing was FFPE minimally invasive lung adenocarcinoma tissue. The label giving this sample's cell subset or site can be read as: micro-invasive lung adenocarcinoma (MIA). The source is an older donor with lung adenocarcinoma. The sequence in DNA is TGTGCCATCAGTCCCGACTTCCCGCCTCTCTATGGCTACACCTTC. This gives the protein CAISPDFPPLYGYTF.